The 27 T cell receptor beta chains below all came from one sample that was sequenced in a study of blood T cell repertoires in COVID-19 (dated by TCRdb to about 2020). Library method: the immunoSEQ multiplex PCR assay. TCRdb stores this immuneACCESS table with in-frame sequences only. Part of the clones is absent; in the studies checked, under half of the shortfall reflects unresolved V genes, and no reason is known for the rest. The sample table holds some 320,000 clones, of which roughly nine tenths were seen once. Of the sample, 4.5% to 5.5% falls within the top ten clones. Sequenced: PBMCs or T cells enriched from blood (not recorded which). These TCRs come from a man aged 55 to 70 who had recovered from COVID-19.

In this sample, this clone turned up once. This rearrangement joins TRBV5-1 to TRBJ1-4; D unclear. Germline CDR1 is SGHRS and CDR2 is YFSETQ. V dropped 0 bases and J dropped 0 bases, with 9 bases sitting between them. This CDR3 spans 16 amino acids. The CDR3 nucleotides are TGCGCCAGCAGCTTGGCCACTTCCTCAACTAATGAAAAACTGTTTTTT. Protein sequence: CASSLATSSTNEKLFF.

This clone was found once. The chain employs TRBV11-2 and TRBJ2-1; 7 bases are a match to TRBD2. With 3 bases clipped from V and 2 bases from J, the junction kept 4 bases outside the gene matches. The CDR3 is made up of 15 amino acids. Germline V gene data show CDR1 as SGHAT and CDR2 as FQNNGV. CDR3 sequence reads: CASSLSAGAYNEQFF. The CDR3 nucleotides read TGTGCCAGCAGCTTGAGCGCGGGAGCCTACAATGAGCAGTTCTTC.

This chain uses TRBV4-2 with TRBJ2-1; TRBD2 is a possible D gene (5 bases). Trimming pared 0 bases from V and 12 bases from J, leaving 18 bases between. There are 15 residues in the CDR3. The V gene's germline CDR1 is LGHNA and CDR2 YNFKEQ. CDR3 nucleotides: TGTGCCAGCAGCCAAGACGTGGGAGCGGCCCGTGCGCAGTTCTTC. Its protein is CASSQDVGAARAQFF.

The V and J genes are TRBV29-1 and TRBJ1-3; maybe TRBD1 (6 bases). Germline CDR1 SQVTM, CDR2 ANQGSEA. The V end lost 4 bases, the J end lost 1 base, and 11 bases lay between the germline ends. This CDR3 region has 14 residues. This CDR3 is CSVAGTLSGNTIYF. The CDR3 coding sequence is TGCAGCGTTGCCGGGACACTTTCTGGAAACACCATATATTTT.

This clone was counted only a few times. The J gene is TRBJ2-2, the V gene TRBV19; D is ambiguous. Per germline, CDR1 LNHDA and CDR2 SQIVND (reference sequence). With 7 bases removed from V and 4 bases from J, the gap between germline ends came to 13 bases. The CDR3 sequence is 14 residues long. The CDR3 bases are TGTGCCAGTACCCACGCAGGTCCCACCGGGGAGCTGTTTTTT. This sequence encodes CASTHAGPTGELFF. The full variable domain, its missing parts supplied by reference TRBV19 and TRBJ2-2, is DGGITQSPKYLFRKEGQNVTLSCEQNLNHDAMYWYRQDPGQGLRLIYYSQIVNDFQKGDIAEGYSVSREKKESFPLTVTSAQKNPTAFYLCASTHAGPTGELFFGEGSRLTVL.

This clone was observed a few times. J is TRBJ2-3 and V is TRBV7-8; maybe TRBD2 (6 bases). CDR1 is SGHVS, CDR2 FQNEAQ, per germline. Trimming left V 1 base short and J 2 bases short, with 10 bases between. The CDR3 extends over 15 amino acids. This CDR3 is CASSLGGATTDTQYF. DNA for the CDR3: TGTGCCAGCAGCTTAGGCGGGGCCACCACAGATACGCAGTATTTT.

The gene calls are TRBV7-3 and TRBJ2-5; 13 nucleotides align to TRBD2. Germline assignment: CDR1 SGHTA and CDR2 FQGTGA. J gave up 4 bases and V 7 bases, and 6 bases lay outside the gene matches. CDR3 size: 15 residues. The DNA for the CDR3 is TGTGCCAGCAAACTAGCGGGAGGGCCGGGAGAGACCCAGTACTTC. This encodes CASKLAGGPGETQYF.

The rearrangement joins TRBV28 to TRBJ1-2; possible D gene TRBD1, 6 bases. CDR3 length equals 17 residues. Trimming left V 0 bases short and J 0 bases short, with 14 bases between. Germline lookup yields CDR1 MDHEN and CDR2 SYDVKM. The chain's CDR3 is CASSLWTGSSSNYGYTF. Written as DNA, the CDR3 is TGTGCCAGCAGTTTATGGACAGGATCCTCTTCTAACTATGGCTACACCTTC.

The rearrangement uses TRBV19 and TRBJ2-2, with a possible D match to TRBD2 (6 bases). Trimming left V 7 bases short and J 6 bases short, with 24 bases between. This CDR3 region has 17 residues. The V gene's germline CDR1 is LNHDA and CDR2 SQIVND (reference sequence). The CDR3 DNA reads as TGTGCCAGTAAGATAAGAACCGGCGGGGCGGCCGCCGGGGAGCTGTTTTTT. It translates to CASKIRTGGAAAGELFF.

Comments on this clone: The junction does not match germline at one end; this may be a read error. The rearrangement links TRBV28 to TRBJ1-6; weak D call: TRBD1 (5 bases). The CDR3 spans 16 residues. Germline values: CDR1 MDHEN, CDR2 SYDVKM. CDR3 sequence (DNA): TGTGCCAGCAGTTTGATGGCCAGGGTGCGCTATTCGCCCCTCCACTTT. Translated, it gives CASSLMARVRYSPLHF.

The chain employs TRBV12-2 and TRBJ2-6; TRBD2, the table's D call, lacks a check against the DNA. TRBV12-2 is designated a pseudogene. CDR3 length equals 16 residues. CDR3: CASRFPIRDGANVLTF. The CDR3 bases are TGTGCAAGTCGCTTTCCAATACGCGATGGGGCCAACGTCCTGACTTTC.

The chain couples TRBV4-1 to TRBJ2-7, with a possible D match to TRBD1 (6 bases). The V gene's germline CDR1 is MGHRA and CDR2 YSYEKL. Trimming shortened V by 3 bases and J by 4 bases, and 19 bases separated the two germline ends. CDR3 length: 16 residues. For the CDR3, the DNA is TGCGCCAGCAGCCAGGGGGCCGGGACGACACTATACGAGCAGTACTTC. Encoded protein: CASSQGAGTTLYEQYF.

V is TRBV30 and J is TRBJ2-2, with TRBD1 matching 8 bases. Germline V lookup: CDR1 GTSNPN, CDR2 SVGIG (reference sequence). The length of the CDR3 is 15 residues. The J segment lost 3 bases and the V segment lost 0 bases, leaving 3 bases of the junction unmatched. For the CDR3, the DNA is TGTGCCTGGAGTGTCGGACAGGGCGACACCGGGGAGCTGTTTTTT. It is translated as CAWSVGQGDTGELFF.

This clone was observed a single time. The chain couples TRBV7-2 to TRBJ2-7; 10 bases fit TRBD2. Unmatched junction bases numbered 4, after V lost 4 bases and J lost 1 base. Per the germline V gene, CDR1 is SGHTA and CDR2 is FQGNSA. This CDR3 has 15 amino acids. The CDR3 loop reads CASSYGLAESYEQYF. CDR3 nucleotide sequence: TGTGCCAGCAGCTATGGACTAGCGGAATCCTACGAGCAGTACTTC. Complete variable domain (other parts from reference TRBV7-2 and TRBJ2-7): GAGVSQSPSNKVTEKGKDVELRCDPISGHTALYWYRQSLGQGLEFLIYFQGNSAPDKSGLPSDRFSAERTGGSVSTLTIQRTQQEDSAVYLCASSYGLAESYEQYFGPGTRLTVT.

V gene TRBV18 combines with J gene TRBJ2-7; 9 bases map to TRBD2. The CDR3 loop spans 16 amino acids. Germline V gene sequence: CDR1 KGHSH, CDR2 LQKENI. Germline trimming cut 2 bases from V and 0 bases from J; bases unmatched to any gene: 5. CDR3 nucleotide sequence: TGTGCCAGCTCACCAGCGGGGGGGACAGTCTCCTACGAGCAGTACTTC. As protein: CASSPAGGTVSYEQYF.

This clone appeared a few times. This rearrangement joins TRBV3-1 (or the pseudogene TRBV3-2) to TRBJ2-2, with D unresolved. The CDR3 runs 13 residues. V was cut by 0 bases and J by 4 bases, with 3 bases left in between. Germline values: CDR1 LGHDT, CDR2 YNNKEL (reference sequence). The chain's CDR3 is CASSQDITGELFF. The DNA of the CDR3 is TGTGCCAGCAGCCAAGATATCACCGGGGAGCTGTTTTTT.

The genes are TRBV28 and TRBJ1-1, with D perhaps TRBD1 (5 bases). The length of the CDR3 is 14 residues. V lost 2 bases and J 2 bases, leaving 9 bases between the germline ends. Germline CDR1 is MDHEN and CDR2 is SYDVKM. DNA for the CDR3: TGTGCCAGCAGTTTAGCGGGGGTCAACACTGAAGCTTTCTTT. Translated, it gives CASSLAGVNTEAFF. The entire variable domain, with the rest obtained from reference TRBV28 and TRBJ1-1, is as follows: DVKVTQSSRYLVKRTGEKVFLECVQDMDHENMFWYRQDPGLGLRLIYFSYDVKMKEKGDIPEGYSVSREKKERFSLILESASTNQTSMYLCASSLAGVNTEAFFGQGTRLTVV.

This clone has only one observation. V usage is TRBV10-3 and J usage is TRBJ1-2; 9 bases map to TRBD1. Trimming removed 7 bases from V and 4 bases from J; junction bases left unmatched: 4. This CDR3 comprises 13 residues. CDR1 is ENHRY and CDR2 is SYGVKD in the germline V gene. CDR3 region: CAIKGQGFYGYTF. The CDR3 DNA reads as TGTGCCATCAAGGGACAGGGCTTCTATGGCTACACCTTC.

The chain uses TRBV3-1 (or the pseudogene TRBV3-2) and TRBJ2-5, with a possible D match to TRBD2 (5 bases). Germline CDR1 LGHDT, CDR2 YNNKEL (reference sequence). V was pared by 4 bases and J by 5 bases, with 23 bases between. The CDR3 totals 17 residues. The CDR3 protein is CASSPPPGVRNRETQYF. The CDR3 bases are TGTGCCAGCAGCCCCCCACCCGGGGTACGGAATCGGGAGACCCAGTACTTC.

On this clone: Other DNA sequences within the sample encode an identical CDR3. The genes are TRBV15 and TRBJ2-3, with D perhaps matching TRBD2 (6 bases). Trimming left V 0 bases short and J 6 bases short, with 7 bases between. Germline V lookup: CDR1 LNHNV, CDR2 YYDKDF (reference sequence). This CDR3 has 13 residues. The CDR3 region is CATSRDRGDTQYF. CDR3 DNA sequence: TGTGCCACCAGCAGAGATCGGGGGGATACGCAGTATTTT.

The genes are TRBV5-4 and TRBJ1-2; a possible D gene is TRBD1 (6 bases). V shed 0 bases and J shed 8 bases, with 26 bases lying between them. The CDR3 runs 18 residues. Germline V CDR1 and CDR2: SGHNT, YYREEE (reference sequence). In nucleotides, the CDR3 is TGTGCCAGCAGCTTGGGGTCCTCAGGGGCCTCCCGAATCGGCGGCTACACCTTC. Translation: CASSLGSSGASRIGGYTF.

The chain uses TRBV5-1 and TRBJ2-1; 11 bases agree with TRBD2. Germline V gene sequence: CDR1 SGHRS, CDR2 YFSETQ. This CDR3 is built from 14 residues. Trimming took 5 bases from V and 3 from J; bases not matched to a gene: 1. CDR3 residues: CASRGTSGYNEQFF. Written as DNA, the CDR3 is TGCGCCAGCAGGGGGACTAGCGGCTACAATGAGCAGTTCTTC.

The rearrangement uses TRBV29-1 and TRBJ2-5, with 13 bases lining up with TRBD2. Losses at the gene ends were 7 bases for V and 4 bases for J; bases not matched to a gene: 9. The germline gives CDR1 SQVTM, CDR2 ANQGSEA. The CDR3 runs 15 residues. The CDR3 reads CSGFTSGRGAETQYF. The CDR3 nucleotides read TGCAGCGGCTTTACTAGCGGGAGGGGGGCAGAGACCCAGTACTTC.

In regard to this clone: Germline is not matched at one junction end, which may reflect a read error. The chain uses TRBV11-2 and TRBJ2-5; tentative D call: TRBD2 (6 bases). CDR1 and CDR2 from the germline V gene are SGHAT and FQNNGV. The CDR3 totals 13 residues. CDR3: CASRLAVQETQYF. CDR3 sequence (DNA): TGTGCCAGCAGGTTAGCGGTACAAGAGACCCAGTACTTC.

The V gene is TRBV28, the J gene TRBJ2-5; 12 nucleotides agree with TRBD2. This CDR3 is 19 amino acids long. After removal of 2 bases from V and 4 bases from J, the junction contained 14 bases not matched to a gene. Germline V gene sequence: CDR1 MDHEN, CDR2 SYDVKM. CDR3 loop: CASSLGPKLAGGFGETQYF. CDR3 nucleotides: TGTGCCAGCAGTTTAGGTCCTAAACTAGCGGGAGGTTTCGGAGAGACCCAGTACTTC.

V gene TRBV11-2 combines with J gene TRBJ1-2; 7 bases align to TRBD1. In germline, CDR1 is SGHAT, CDR2 FQNNGV. V shed 6 bases, J shed 7 bases, and the junction held 11 bases outside the gene matches. The CDR3 extends over 14 amino acids. CDR3 amino acids: CASRPPGTATGYTF. The CDR3 DNA sequence: TGTGCCAGCAGACCCCCCGGGACAGCAACTGGCTACACCTTC.

V usage is TRBV5-1 and J usage is TRBJ2-3; TRBD2 matches 8 bases. Trimming took 5 bases from V and 1 from J; bases not matched to a gene: 6. Germline-derived CDR1 and CDR2 are SGHRS and YFSETQ. This CDR3 has 15 amino acids. For the CDR3, the DNA is TGCGCCAGCAGGCGAGCGGGAGCTGGCACAGATACGCAGTATTTT. Its protein is CASRRAGAGTDTQYF.